Listed here are 24 T cell receptor beta chains from one sample, sequenced in a study of cytomegalovirus exposure and HLA in healthy donors. Assay: immunoSEQ multiplex PCR; the TCRdb copy retains only in-frame clones and omits some. The table includes about 130,000 clones, almost 85% detected once. The sequenced material came from PBMCs. These receptor sequences come from a young man in good health and CMV-seropositive.

The rearrangement links TRBV9 to TRBJ1-3; no clear D. Germline V gene data show CDR1 as SGDLS and CDR2 as YYNGEE. The V end was cut by 0 bases, the J end by 7 bases, with 8 bases between. The CDR3 is 13 amino acids. CDR3 sequence (DNA): TGTGCCAGCAGCGTAGAAAACGAGAACACCATATATTTT. Protein sequence: CASSVENENTIYF.

This clone appeared a few times. The V call is TRBV10-3, the J call TRBJ2-2, with D maybe TRBD2 (5 bases). The germline V and J ends were trimmed by 4 bases and 7 bases, with 7 bases remaining between them. CDR1 ENHRY and CDR2 SYGVKD come from the germline V gene. The CDR3 runs to 12 residues. As DNA, the CDR3 is TGTGCCATCAGTGCGGGGAACGGGGAGCTGTTTTTT. Translating gives CAISAGNGELFF.

The V and J genes are TRBV6-5 and TRBJ1-1, with D possibly being TRBD1 (6 bases). There are 14 residues in the CDR3. Trimming removed 10 bases at V and 0 bases at J, with 15 bases between. Germline V CDR1 and CDR2: MNHEY, SVGAGI. In DNA, the CDR3 is TGTGCCACCGGCAGGGGCTACATGAACACTGAAGCTTTCTTT. Protein product: CATGRGYMNTEAFF.

This clone occurred once. The chain recombines TRBV5-6 with TRBJ1-5; D perhaps matches TRBD1 (5 bases). The CDR3 extends over 14 amino acids. V lost 6 bases to trimming and J lost 5 bases, with 15 bases between them. The germline gives CDR1 SGHDT, CDR2 YYEEEE. The CDR3 reads CASNDWGGDQPQHF. CDR3 nucleotides: TGTGCCAGCAACGACTGGGGGGGGGATCAGCCCCAGCATTTT.

A few counts support this clone. The CDR3 is CASGTTRTETGELFF. CDR3 sequence (DNA): TGCGCCAGCGGCACCACCCGCACAGAGACCGGGGAGCTGTTTTTT. The chain links TRBV5-1 to TRBJ2-2, with D unclear. Germline CDR1 reads SGHRS; CDR2 reads YFSETQ. V was clipped by 7 bases and J by 5 bases, with 18 bases between them. There are 15 residues in the CDR3.

The chain joins TRBV5-4 to TRBJ2-7; TRBD2 matches at 8 bases. CDR3 size: 14 residues. The germline gives CDR1 SGHNT, CDR2 YYREEE (reference sequence). With V trimmed by 0 bases and J by 3 bases, 2 bases remained unmatched. DNA for the CDR3: TGTGCCAGCAGCTTGGGCAGCGGGGGCTACGAGCAGTACTTC. It specifies CASSLGSGGYEQYF.

This clone appeared once. J is TRBJ2-7 and V is TRBV11-2; 10 bases fit TRBD1. V shed 3 bases and J 3 bases; nucleotides not matched to a gene: 5. Germline values: CDR1 SGHAT, CDR2 FQNNGV. The CDR3 runs 15 residues. The chain's CDR3 is CASSFNRDRGYEQYF. The CDR3 DNA is TGTGCCAGCAGCTTTAATAGGGACAGGGGCTACGAGCAGTACTTC.

This clone occurred a few times. Additional DNA sequences in this sample encode the identical CDR3. The chain uses TRBV6-5 and TRBJ2-3, with 10 bases fitting TRBD2. There are 15 residues in the CDR3. The V segment lost 6 bases and the J segment 1 base; nucleotides outside the gene matches: 4. CDR1 MNHEY and CDR2 SVGAGI come from the germline V gene. CDR3 sequence: CASRSGLAGTDTQYF. As DNA, the CDR3 is TGTGCCAGCAGGTCTGGACTAGCGGGCACAGATACGCAGTATTTT.

V gene TRBV13 combines with J gene TRBJ2-1; TRBD2 is a possible D gene (5 bases). Germline CDR1 reads PRHDT; CDR2 reads FYEKMQ (reference sequence). The CDR3 loop spans 18 amino acids. V shed 0 bases and J shed 8 bases, with 23 bases lying between them. The CDR3 loop reads CASSLGGTAAAPFDEQFF. The CDR3 region has the DNA TGTGCCAGCAGCTTAGGGGGTACGGCAGCGGCACCTTTCGATGAGCAGTTCTTC.

The chain employs TRBV29-1 and TRBJ1-1; the D gene is possibly TRBD1 (5 bases). CDR1 SQVTM and CDR2 ANQGSEA come from the germline V gene. Trimming pared 6 bases from V and 5 bases from J, leaving 16 bases between. This CDR3 contains 13 residues. In DNA, the CDR3 is TGCAGCGTACCGGGACGGGGGGGGACTGAAGCTTTCTTT. This translates into CSVPGRGGTEAFF.

V gene TRBV5-1 combines with J gene TRBJ2-5; a weak D match, TRBD1 (6 bases). The germline V gene has CDR1 SGHRS and CDR2 YFSETQ. The CDR3 totals 13 residues. V lost 2 bases and J 5 bases, leaving 10 bases between the germline ends. The CDR3: CASSLARGETQYF. In nucleotides, the CDR3 is TGCGCCAGCAGCTTAGCCAGGGGTGAGACCCAGTACTTC.

The chain is built from TRBV6-6 and TRBJ1-2; 8 bases align to TRBD1. CDR3 length: 14 residues. The ends lost 2 bases at V and 5 bases at J; junction bases unmatched: 4. Per germline, CDR1 MNHNY and CDR2 SVGAGI (reference sequence). CDR3 nucleotides: TGTGCCAGCAGTTACCGAGGACAGGGTTATGGCTACACCTTC. Amino acid sequence: CASSYRGQGYGYTF.

J is TRBJ2-2 and V is TRBV9, with 7 bases fitting TRBD1. V lost 4 bases and J lost 3; bases outside the gene matches: 3. Germline CDR1 SGDLS, CDR2 YYNGEE. CDR3 length: 14 residues. DNA for the CDR3: TGTGCCAGCAGCCGGGACAGCTACACCGGGGAGCTGTTTTTT. Translating gives CASSRDSYTGELFF.

V and J are TRBV5-6 and TRBJ2-7; 12 nucleotides align to TRBD2. Germline V gene sequence: CDR1 SGHDT, CDR2 YYEEEE. The CDR3 has 15 amino acids. Trimming at V came to 1 base and at J to 4 bases, leaving 3 bases not matched to a gene. This CDR3 is CASSLPTSGSYEQYF. The CDR3 DNA reads as TGTGCCAGCAGCTTGCCGACTAGCGGGAGTTACGAGCAGTACTTC. The entire variable domain, with the rest obtained from reference TRBV5-6 and TRBJ2-7, is as follows: DAGVTQSPTHLIKTRGQQVTLRCSPKSGHDTVSWYQQALGQGPQFIFQYYEEEERQRGNFPDRFSGHQFPNYSSELNVNALLLGDSALYLCASSLPTSGSYEQYFGPGTRLTVT.

The rearrangement joins TRBV7-2 to TRBJ2-7, with D maybe TRBD2 (5 bases). Germline V gives CDR1 SGHTA, CDR2 FQGNSA. The ends were cut back, 3 bases at V and 6 bases at J, with 15 bases in the middle. The CDR3 contains 14 residues. In nucleotides, the CDR3 is TGTGCCAGCAGCTTGGCCTGGGGTCGGGGCGAGCAGTACTTC. It yields the protein CASSLAWGRGEQYF.

This clone was detected once. The V and J genes are TRBV4-3 and TRBJ2-2, with 8 bases fitting TRBD1. V lost 3 bases, J lost 7 bases, and 4 bases stayed unmatched. There are 14 residues in the CDR3. Germline CDR1 is LGHNA and CDR2 is YSLEER. This CDR3 reads CASSHTTGGGELFF. As DNA, the CDR3 is TGCGCCAGCAGCCATACAACAGGGGGCGGGGAGCTGTTTTTT.

The chain uses TRBV7-3 and TRBJ1-2, with 7 bases identical to TRBD1. CDR3 length: 13 amino acids. After removal of 4 bases from V and 8 bases from J, the junction contained 7 bases not matched to a gene. From germline, CDR1 is SGHTA and CDR2 FQGTGA. The chain's CDR3 is CASSSTKTGGYTF. The CDR3 DNA sequence: TGTGCCAGCAGCTCTACAAAGACAGGGGGCTACACCTTC. Drawing the rest from reference TRBV7-3 and TRBJ1-2, the complete variable domain is GAGVSQTPSNKVTEKGKYVELRCDPISGHTALYWYRQSLGQGPEFLIYFQGTGAADDSGLPNDRFFAVRPEGSVSTLKIQRTERGDSAVYLCASSSTKTGGYTFGSGTRLTVV.

V usage is TRBV11-2 and J usage is TRBJ1-2; D call uncertain. Germline V gene data show CDR1 as SGHAT and CDR2 as FQNNGV. There are 13 residues in the CDR3. V lost 5 bases and J 1 base, leaving 8 bases between the germline ends. This CDR3 is CASSPQVNYGYTF. Written as DNA, the CDR3 is TGTGCCAGCAGCCCACAAGTTAACTATGGCTACACCTTC.

About this clone: The same CDR3 arises from other DNA sequences in this sample as well. J is TRBJ2-1 and V is TRBV7-2, with TRBD2 matching 13 bases. V lost 1 base and J lost 9; bases outside the gene matches: 0. Germline V gene sequence: CDR1 SGHTA, CDR2 FQGNSA. This CDR3 is 14 amino acids long. CDR3 sequence: CASSLGLAGGEQFF. In DNA, the CDR3 is TGTGCCAGCAGCTTAGGACTAGCGGGAGGTGAGCAGTTCTTC.

V is TRBV19 and J is TRBJ1-5, with D tentatively TRBD1 (6 bases). The CDR3 is made up of 14 amino acids. V shed 10 bases and J shed 0 bases, with 13 bases lying between them. The germline gives CDR1 LNHDA, CDR2 SQIVND (reference sequence). The CDR3 sequence is CATRKDSSNQPQHF. The CDR3, as DNA: TGTGCCACTCGAAAGGACAGTAGCAATCAGCCCCAGCATTTT. The variable domain in full, completed from reference TRBV19 and TRBJ1-5, reads DGGITQSPKYLFRKEGQNVTLSCEQNLNHDAMYWYRQDPGQGLRLIYYSQIVNDFQKGDIAEGYSVSREKKESFPLTVTSAQKNPTAFYLCATRKDSSNQPQHFGDGTRLSIL.

This clone turned up a few times. The genes are TRBV4-3 and TRBJ1-2, with 9 bases matching TRBD1. CDR1 is LGHNA and CDR2 is YSLEER in the germline V gene. The CDR3 sequence is 15 residues long. Trimming cost V 0 bases and J 8 bases; bases outside gene matches: 7. The CDR3: CASSQDWGQGMGYTF. CDR3 in DNA: TGCGCCAGCAGCCAAGATTGGGGACAGGGTATGGGCTACACCTTC.

The V call is TRBV15, the J call TRBJ2-3; TRBD2 aligns across 7 bases. CDR1 and CDR2 from the germline V gene are LNHNV and YYDKDF (reference sequence). There are 18 residues in the CDR3. The ends lost 3 bases at V and 3 bases at J; junction bases unmatched: 15. CDR3 amino acids: CATSSRSPRGSKTDTQYF. Written as DNA, the CDR3 is TGTGCCACCAGCAGCCGCTCCCCCCGCGGGAGTAAGACAGATACGCAGTATTTT. Complete variable domain (other parts from reference TRBV15 and TRBJ2-3): DAMVIQNPRYQVTQFGKPVTLSCSQTLNHNVMYWYQQKSSQAPKLLFHYYDKDFNNEADTPDNFQSRRPNTSFCFLDIRSPGLGDTAMYLCATSSRSPRGSKTDTQYFGPGTRLTVL.

The chain has TRBV29-1 and TRBJ2-7, with D perhaps matching TRBD2 (5 bases). The CDR3 has 14 residues. V gave up 4 bases and J gave up 3 bases, with 16 bases separating them. Germline assignment: CDR1 SQVTM and CDR2 ANQGSEA. DNA of the CDR3: TGCAGCGTTGTTCGGGAAGGAGACCACTACGAGCAGTACTTC. Protein: CSVVREGDHYEQYF.

J is TRBJ2-1 and V is TRBV9; D is possibly TRBD2 (5 bases). This CDR3 comprises 16 residues. Germline assignment: CDR1 SGDLS and CDR2 YYNGEE. The V and J ends lost 4 bases and 9 bases respectively, with 23 bases between them. CDR3 nucleotides: TGTGCCAGCAGCCCCCGGGTCGGTAGTTCGGGGATTGAGCAGTTCTTC. It is translated as CASSPRVGSSGIEQFF.